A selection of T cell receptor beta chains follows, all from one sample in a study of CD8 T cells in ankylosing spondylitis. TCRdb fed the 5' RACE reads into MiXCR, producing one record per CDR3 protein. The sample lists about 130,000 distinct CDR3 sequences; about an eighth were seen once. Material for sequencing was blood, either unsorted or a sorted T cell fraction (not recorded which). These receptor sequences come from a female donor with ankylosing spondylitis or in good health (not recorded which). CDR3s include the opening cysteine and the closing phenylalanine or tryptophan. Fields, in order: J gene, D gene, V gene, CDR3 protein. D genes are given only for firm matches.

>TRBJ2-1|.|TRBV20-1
CSARGSNEQFF
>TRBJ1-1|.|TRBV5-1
CASSPIGAGRTEAFF
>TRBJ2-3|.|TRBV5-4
CASSSNSGASTDTQYF
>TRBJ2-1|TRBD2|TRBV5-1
CASSRGLAGEGEQFF
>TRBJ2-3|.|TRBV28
CASRIPLSNAQYF
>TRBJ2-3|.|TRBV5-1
CASSLLLRADTQYF
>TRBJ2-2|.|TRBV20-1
CSARDQWGGPGELFF
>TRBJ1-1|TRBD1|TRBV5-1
CASSPRQGLNTEAFF
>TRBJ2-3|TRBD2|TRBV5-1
CASSYSGRGTDTQYF
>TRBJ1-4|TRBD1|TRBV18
CASSPRTGASPRSSEKLFF
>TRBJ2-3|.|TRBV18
CASSIRGSSEGDTQYF
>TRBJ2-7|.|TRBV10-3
CAIFVLPEQYF
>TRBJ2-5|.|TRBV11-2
CASSEVLETQYF
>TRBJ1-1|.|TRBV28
CASSLFGSWGTEAFF
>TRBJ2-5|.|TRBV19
CATQETQYF
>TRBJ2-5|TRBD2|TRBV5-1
CASSRTSSGQETQYF
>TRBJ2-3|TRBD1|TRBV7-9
CASSGRTGPSTDTQYF
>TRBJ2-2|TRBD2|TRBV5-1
CASSFSGVNTGELFF
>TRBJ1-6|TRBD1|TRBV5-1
CASSRDRSGSSYNSPLHF
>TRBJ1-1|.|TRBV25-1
CASSPTGNYEAFF
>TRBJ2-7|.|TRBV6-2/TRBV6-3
CASKTLGSTFYEQYF
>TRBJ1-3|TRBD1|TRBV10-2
CASSDRQGRNTIYF
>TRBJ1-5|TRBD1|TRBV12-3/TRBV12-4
CASSKTGVQPQHF
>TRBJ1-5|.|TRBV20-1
CSSWGGHISQPQHF
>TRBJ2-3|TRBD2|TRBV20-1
CSARTSGGAADTQYF
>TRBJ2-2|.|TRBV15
CATSNSPGELFF
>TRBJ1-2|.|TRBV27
CASSLSGLYGYTF
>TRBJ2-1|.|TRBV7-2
CASSLRRAPPYNEQFF
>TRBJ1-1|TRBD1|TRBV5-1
CASSGWTGETEAFF
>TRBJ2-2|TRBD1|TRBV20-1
CSARDRTGGTGELFF
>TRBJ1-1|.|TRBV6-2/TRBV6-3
CASSWGGQNTEAFF
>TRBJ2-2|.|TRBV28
CASSVPGTLTGELFF
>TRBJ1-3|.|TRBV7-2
CASSLLGQGKSGNTIYF
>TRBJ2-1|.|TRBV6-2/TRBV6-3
CASSPAEQGPNEQFF
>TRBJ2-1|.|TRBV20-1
CSASQYNEQFF
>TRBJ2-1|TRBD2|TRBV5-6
CASSPGTNYNEQFF
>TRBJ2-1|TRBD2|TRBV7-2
CASSLRRTSGGPADEQFF
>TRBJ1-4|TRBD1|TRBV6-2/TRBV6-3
CASSYSGQGDEKLFF
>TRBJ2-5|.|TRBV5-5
CASSLNDFYQETQYF
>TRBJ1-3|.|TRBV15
CATSRDRTGWASTIYF
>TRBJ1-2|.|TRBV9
CASSAGDNLRTF
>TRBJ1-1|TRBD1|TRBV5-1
CASSPPYRGGTEAFF
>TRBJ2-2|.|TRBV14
CASSPLSGFTRGTGELFF
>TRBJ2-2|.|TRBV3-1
CASSQDTRVTGELFF
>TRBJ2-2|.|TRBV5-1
CASSFSGNTGELFF
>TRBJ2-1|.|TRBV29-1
CTQLTGTNEQFF
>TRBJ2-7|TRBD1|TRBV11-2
CASSLGDRDYEQYF
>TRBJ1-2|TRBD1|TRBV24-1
CATSDRDRDFDGYTF
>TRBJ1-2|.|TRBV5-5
CASSFLQGSYGYTF
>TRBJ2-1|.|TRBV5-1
CASSLRAEGEQFF
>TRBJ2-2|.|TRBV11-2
CASSSLKNPDTGELFF
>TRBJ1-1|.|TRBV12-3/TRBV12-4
CASRIQGPEAFF
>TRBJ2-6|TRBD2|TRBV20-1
CSAPTSGSPGANVLTF
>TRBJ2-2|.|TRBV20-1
CSIQGLHTGELFF
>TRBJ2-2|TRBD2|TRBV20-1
CSASPFGTSGGTNTGELFF
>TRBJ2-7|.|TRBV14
CASSPQQLSYEQYF
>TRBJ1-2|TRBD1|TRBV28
CASRSTTGQGFYGYTF
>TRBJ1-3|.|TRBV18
CASSPTDGLSGNTIYF
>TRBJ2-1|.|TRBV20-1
CSAEGGRARNEQFF
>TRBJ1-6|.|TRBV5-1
CASSLDRDGASPLHF